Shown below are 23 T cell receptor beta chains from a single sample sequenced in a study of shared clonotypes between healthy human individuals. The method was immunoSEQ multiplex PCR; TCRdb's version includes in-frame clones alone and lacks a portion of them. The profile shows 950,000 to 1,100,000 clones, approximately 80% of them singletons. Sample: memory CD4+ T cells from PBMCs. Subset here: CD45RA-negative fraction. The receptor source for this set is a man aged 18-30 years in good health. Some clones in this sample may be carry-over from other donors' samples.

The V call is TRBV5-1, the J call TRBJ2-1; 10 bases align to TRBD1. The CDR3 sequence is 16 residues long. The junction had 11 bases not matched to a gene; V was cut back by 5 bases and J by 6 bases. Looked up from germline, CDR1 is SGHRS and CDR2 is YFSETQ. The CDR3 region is CASRRAPGQGINEQFF. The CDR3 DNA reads TGCGCCAGCAGGAGGGCACCGGGACAGGGGATCAATGAGCAGTTCTTC. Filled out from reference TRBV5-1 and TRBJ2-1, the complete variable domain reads KAGVTQTPRYLIKTRGQQVTLSCSPISGHRSVSWYQQTPGQGLQFLFEYFSETQRNKGNFPGRFSGRQFSNSRSEMNVSTLELGDSALYLCASRRAPGQGINEQFFGPGTRLTVL.

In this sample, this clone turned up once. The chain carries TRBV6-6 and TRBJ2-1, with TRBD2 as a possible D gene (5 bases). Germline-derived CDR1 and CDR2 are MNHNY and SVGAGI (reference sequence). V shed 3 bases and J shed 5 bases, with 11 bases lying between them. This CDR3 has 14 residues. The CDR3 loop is CASSYGRNNNEQFF. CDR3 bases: TGTGCCAGCAGTTATGGGAGAAACAACAATGAGCAGTTCTTC.

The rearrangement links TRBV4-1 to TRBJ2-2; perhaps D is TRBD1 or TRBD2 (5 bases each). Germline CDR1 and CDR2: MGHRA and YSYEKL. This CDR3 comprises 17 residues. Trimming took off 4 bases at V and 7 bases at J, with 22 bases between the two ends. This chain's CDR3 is CASSLLRTGPDGGELFF. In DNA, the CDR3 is TGCGCCAGCAGCCTTTTGAGGACGGGACCTGATGGCGGGGAGCTGTTTTTT.

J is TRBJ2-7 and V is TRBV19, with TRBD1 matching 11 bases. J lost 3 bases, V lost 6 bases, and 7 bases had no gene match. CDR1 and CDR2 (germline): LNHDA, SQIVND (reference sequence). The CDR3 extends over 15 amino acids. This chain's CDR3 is CASRDPGQGGYEQYF. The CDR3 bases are TGTGCCAGTAGAGACCCGGGACAGGGGGGCTACGAGCAGTACTTC.

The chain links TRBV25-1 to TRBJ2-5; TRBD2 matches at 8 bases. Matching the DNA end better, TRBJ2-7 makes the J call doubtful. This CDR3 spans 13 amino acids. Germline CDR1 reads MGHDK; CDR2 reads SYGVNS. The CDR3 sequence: CASRRAGAYEQYF. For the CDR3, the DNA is TGTGCCAGCAGACGAGCGGGAGCCTACGAGCAGTACTTC.

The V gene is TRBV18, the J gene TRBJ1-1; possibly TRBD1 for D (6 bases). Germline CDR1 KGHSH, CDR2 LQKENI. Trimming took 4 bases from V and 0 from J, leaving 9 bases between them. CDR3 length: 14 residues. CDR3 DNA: TGTGCCAGCTCACGGGACACGATGAACACTGAAGCTTTCTTT. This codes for CASSRDTMNTEAFF.

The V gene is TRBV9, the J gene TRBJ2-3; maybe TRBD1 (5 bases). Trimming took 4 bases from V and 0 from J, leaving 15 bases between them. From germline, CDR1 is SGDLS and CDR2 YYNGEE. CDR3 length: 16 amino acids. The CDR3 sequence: CASSFYQRGSTDTQYF. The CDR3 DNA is TGTGCCAGCAGCTTCTATCAAAGGGGCAGCACAGATACGCAGTATTTT.

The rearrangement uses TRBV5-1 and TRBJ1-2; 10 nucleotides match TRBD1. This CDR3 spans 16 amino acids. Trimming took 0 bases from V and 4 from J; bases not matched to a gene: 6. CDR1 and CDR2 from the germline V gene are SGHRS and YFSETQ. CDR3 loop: CASSLDGTGVFYGYTF. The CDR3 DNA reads TGCGCCAGCAGCTTGGACGGGACAGGGGTTTTCTATGGCTACACCTTC.

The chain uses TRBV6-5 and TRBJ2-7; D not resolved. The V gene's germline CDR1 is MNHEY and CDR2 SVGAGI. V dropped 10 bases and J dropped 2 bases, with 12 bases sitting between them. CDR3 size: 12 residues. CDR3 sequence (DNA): TGTGCCACCTGGGCCTCAACCTACGAGCAGTACTTC. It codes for CATWASTYEQYF.

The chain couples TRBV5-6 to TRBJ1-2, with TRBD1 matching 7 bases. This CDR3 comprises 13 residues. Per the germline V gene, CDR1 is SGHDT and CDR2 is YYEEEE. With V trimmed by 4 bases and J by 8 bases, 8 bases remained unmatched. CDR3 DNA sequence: TGTGCCAGCAGCCCGCGACAGGGAGGCGGCTACACCTTC. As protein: CASSPRQGGGYTF.

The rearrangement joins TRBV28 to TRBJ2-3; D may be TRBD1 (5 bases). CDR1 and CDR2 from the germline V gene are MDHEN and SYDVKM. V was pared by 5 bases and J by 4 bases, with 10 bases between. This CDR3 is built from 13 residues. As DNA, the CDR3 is TGTGCCAGCAGTCAAGGGGTCCCAGATACGCAGTATTTT. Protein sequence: CASSQGVPDTQYF.

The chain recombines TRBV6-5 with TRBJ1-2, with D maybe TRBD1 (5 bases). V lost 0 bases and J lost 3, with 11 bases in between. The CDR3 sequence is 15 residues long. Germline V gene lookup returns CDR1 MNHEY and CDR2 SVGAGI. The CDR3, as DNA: TGTGCCAGCAGTTACTCCCCTACAGGATACTATGGCTACACCTTC. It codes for CASSYSPTGYYGYTF.

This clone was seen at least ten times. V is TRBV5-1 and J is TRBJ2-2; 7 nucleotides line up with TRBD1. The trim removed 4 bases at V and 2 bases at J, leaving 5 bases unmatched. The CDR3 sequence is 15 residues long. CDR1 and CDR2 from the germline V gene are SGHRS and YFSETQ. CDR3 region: CASSRGQTNTGELFF. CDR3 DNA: TGCGCCAGCAGCCGGGGACAGACAAACACCGGGGAGCTGTTTTTT.

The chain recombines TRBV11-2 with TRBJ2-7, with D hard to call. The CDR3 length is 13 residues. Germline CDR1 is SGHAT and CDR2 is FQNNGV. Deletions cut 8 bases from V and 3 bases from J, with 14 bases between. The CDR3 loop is CASRIYPDYEQYF. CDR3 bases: TGTGCCAGCCGAATTTATCCGGACTACGAGCAGTACTTC.

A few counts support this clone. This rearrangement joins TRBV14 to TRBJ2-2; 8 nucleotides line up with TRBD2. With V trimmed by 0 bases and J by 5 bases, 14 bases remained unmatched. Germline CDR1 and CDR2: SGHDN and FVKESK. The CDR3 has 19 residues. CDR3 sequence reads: CASSQELDASGRPTGELFF. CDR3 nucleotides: TGTGCCAGCAGCCAAGAACTGGATGCGAGCGGGAGACCAACCGGGGAGCTGTTTTTT.

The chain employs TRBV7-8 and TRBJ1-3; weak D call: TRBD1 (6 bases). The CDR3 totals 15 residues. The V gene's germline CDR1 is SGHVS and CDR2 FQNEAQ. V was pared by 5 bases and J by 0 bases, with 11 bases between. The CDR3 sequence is CASSRRTDSGNTIYF. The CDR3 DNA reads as TGTGCCAGCAGCCGAAGGACAGACTCTGGAAACACCATATATTTT.

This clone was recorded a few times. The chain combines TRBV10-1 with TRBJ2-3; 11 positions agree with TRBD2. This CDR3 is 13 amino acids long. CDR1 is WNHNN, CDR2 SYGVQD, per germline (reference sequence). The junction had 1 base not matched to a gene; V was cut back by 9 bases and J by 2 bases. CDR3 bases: TGCGCCAGTAGCGGGAGGGCCACAGATACGCAGTATTTT. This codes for CASSGRATDTQYF.

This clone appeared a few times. The CDR3 spells CASSRGTVQDGYTF. The CDR3 nucleotides are TGTGCCAGCAGCCGAGGGACAGTCCAGGATGGCTACACCTTC. The chain has TRBV4-2 and TRBJ1-2, with 7 bases lining up with TRBD1. The CDR3 contains 14 residues. Germline loops: CDR1 LGHNA, CDR2 YNFKEQ. V trimming: 4 bases; J trimming: 6 bases; junction bases outside the gene matches: 8.

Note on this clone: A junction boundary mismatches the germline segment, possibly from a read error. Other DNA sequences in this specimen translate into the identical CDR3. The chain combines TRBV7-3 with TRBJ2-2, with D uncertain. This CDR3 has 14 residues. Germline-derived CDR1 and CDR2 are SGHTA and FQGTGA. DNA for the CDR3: TGTGCCAGCAGCCTAACCTGGAACACCGGGGAGCTGTTTTTT. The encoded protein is CASSLTWNTGELFF.

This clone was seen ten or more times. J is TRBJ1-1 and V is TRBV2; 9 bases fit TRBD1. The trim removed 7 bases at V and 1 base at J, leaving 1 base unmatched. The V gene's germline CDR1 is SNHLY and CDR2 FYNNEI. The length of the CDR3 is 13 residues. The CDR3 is CASKGQGNTEAFF. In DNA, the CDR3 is TGTGCCAGCAAGGGACAGGGGAACACTGAAGCTTTCTTT.

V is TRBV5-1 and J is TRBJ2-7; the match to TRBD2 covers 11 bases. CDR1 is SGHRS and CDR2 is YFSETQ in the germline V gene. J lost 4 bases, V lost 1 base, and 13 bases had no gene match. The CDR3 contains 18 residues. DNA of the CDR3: TGCGCCAGCAGCTTGAGTCCTCCGGGACTAGCGGTAGTGTACGAGCAGTACTTC. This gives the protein CASSLSPPGLAVVYEQYF.

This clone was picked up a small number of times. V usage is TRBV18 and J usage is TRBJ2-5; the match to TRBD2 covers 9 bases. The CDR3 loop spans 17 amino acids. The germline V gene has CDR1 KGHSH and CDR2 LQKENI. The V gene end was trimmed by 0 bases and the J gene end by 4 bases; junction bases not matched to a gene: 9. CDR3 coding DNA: TGTGCCAGCTCACCACCTAGCGGGAGCTTTGGAATAGAGACCCAGTACTTC. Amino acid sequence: CASSPPSGSFGIETQYF.

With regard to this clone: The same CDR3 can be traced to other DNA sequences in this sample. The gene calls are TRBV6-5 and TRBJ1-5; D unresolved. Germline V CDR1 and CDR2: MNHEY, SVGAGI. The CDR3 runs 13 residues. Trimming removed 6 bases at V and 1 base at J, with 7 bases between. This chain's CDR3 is CASSLRSNQPQHF. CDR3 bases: TGTGCCAGCAGCTTGAGGAGCAATCAGCCCCAGCATTTT.